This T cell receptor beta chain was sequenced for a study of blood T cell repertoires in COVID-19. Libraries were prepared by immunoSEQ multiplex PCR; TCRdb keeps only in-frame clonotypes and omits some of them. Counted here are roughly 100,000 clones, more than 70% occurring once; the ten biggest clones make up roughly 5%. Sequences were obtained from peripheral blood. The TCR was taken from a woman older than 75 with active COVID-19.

CDR3 sequence (DNA): TGTGCCAGCAAACCGGACAGGGGACGCGATAGCAATCAGCCCCAGCATTTT. Encoded protein: CASKPDRGRDSNQPQHF. This chain joins TRBV27 and TRBJ1-5; TRBD1 aligns across 9 bases. Germline CDR1 MNHEY, CDR2 SMNVEV (reference sequence). The CDR3 has 17 amino acids. V lost 7 bases, J lost 0 bases, and 10 bases stayed unmatched.